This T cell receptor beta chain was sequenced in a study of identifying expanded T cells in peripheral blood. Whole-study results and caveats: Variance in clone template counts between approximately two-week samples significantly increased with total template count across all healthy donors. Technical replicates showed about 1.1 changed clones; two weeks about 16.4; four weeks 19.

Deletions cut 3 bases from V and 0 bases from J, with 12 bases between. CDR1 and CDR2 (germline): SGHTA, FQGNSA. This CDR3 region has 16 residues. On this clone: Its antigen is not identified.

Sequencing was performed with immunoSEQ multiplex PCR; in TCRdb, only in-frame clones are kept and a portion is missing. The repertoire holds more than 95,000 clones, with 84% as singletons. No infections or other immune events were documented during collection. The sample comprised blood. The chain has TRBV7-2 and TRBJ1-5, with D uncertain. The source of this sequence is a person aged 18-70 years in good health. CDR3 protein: CASSLTATYSNQPQHF. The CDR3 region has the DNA TGTGCCAGCAGCTTGACGGCTACTTATAGCAATCAGCCCCAGCATTTT.